Below, 30 T cell receptor beta chains from the same sample are listed, as sequenced in a study of T cells in Graves' hyperthyroidism and ophthalmopathy. Amplification yielded TCR beta CDR3 regions, with RNA transcripts as the source. When the TCR CDR3 underwent first-round RT-PCR, the HTBI primer set was used. TCRdb processed the multiplex PCR reads anew with MiXCR; each CDR3 protein has one entry. The sample has about 300,000 distinct CDR3 sequences, less than 30% seen once. The sample was blood. These receptors were collected from a man between 40 and 49 years old with Graves' hyperthyroidism that later progressed to Graves' ophthalmopathy.

This clonotype was counted ten times or more. The chain has TRBV10-3 and TRBJ2-3, with TRBD2 as a possible D gene (6 bases). The V end was cut by 5 bases, the J end by 0 bases, with 12 bases between. The length of the CDR3 is 15 residues. Looked up from germline, CDR1 is ENHRY and CDR2 is SYGVKD. CDR3 loop: CAISPRLDSTDTQYF. CDR3 coding DNA: TGTGCCATCAGTCCTCGACTAGATAGCACAGATACGCAGTATTTT.

This clonotype came up many times. The V call is TRBV29-1, the J call TRBJ2-5; D remains ambiguous. Germline V gives CDR1 SQVTM, CDR2 ANQGSEA. With 4 bases removed from V and 5 bases from J, the gap between germline ends came to 14 bases. The CDR3 totals 13 residues. The CDR3 loop is CSVADVMWETQYF. The CDR3 DNA is TGCAGCGTTGCTGATGTCATGTGGGAGACCCAGTACTTC.

This clonotype appeared many times. V usage is TRBV28 and J usage is TRBJ2-7; unclear D gene. V was pared by 3 bases and J by 0 bases, with 12 bases between. Germline loops: CDR1 MDHEN, CDR2 SYDVKM. This CDR3 spans 15 amino acids. CDR3 nucleotide sequence: TGTGCCAGCAGTTTTTGGTCGGACCTCTCCTACGAGCAGTACTTC. As protein: CASSFWSDLSYEQYF.

This clonotype was seen ten or more times. The chain links TRBV6-2 or TRBV6-3 to TRBJ2-5; 7 bases map to TRBD2. CDR1 MNHEY and CDR2 SVGEGT come from the germline V gene. The junction had 20 bases not matched to a gene; V was cut back by 6 bases and J by 1 base. The CDR3 totals 19 residues. The CDR3 DNA sequence: TGTGCCAGCAGCCTAAACCTCCTAAGGGCCTCTAGCGGCCAAGAGACCCAGTACTTC. Its translation is CASSLNLLRASSGQETQYF.

Ten or more counts support this clonotype. This chain joins TRBV30 and TRBJ1-5; no firm D call. Germline CDR1 GTSNPN, CDR2 SVGIG (reference sequence). The CDR3 loop spans 15 amino acids. With 2 bases removed from V and 1 base from J, the gap between germline ends came to 12 bases. The CDR3 loop is CAWSRLEGSNQPQHF. In nucleotides, the CDR3 is TGTGCCTGGAGTAGGTTGGAGGGAAGCAATCAGCCCCAGCATTTT.

This clonotype has only a few counts. Here the CDR3 reads CASSETGLVENIQYF. The CDR3 nucleotides are TGTGCCAGCAGCGAAACTGGACTAGTCGAAAACATTCAGTACTTC. The gene calls are TRBV11-2 and TRBJ2-4; TRBD2 matches at 7 bases. The CDR3 consists of 15 residues. Trimming removed 5 bases from V and 5 bases from J; junction bases left unmatched: 9. Germline V gene data show CDR1 as SGHAT and CDR2 as FQNNGV.

At least ten counts were recorded for this clonotype. This chain uses TRBV5-5 with TRBJ2-5; 9 bases match TRBD1. The CDR3 has 15 residues. Per the germline V gene, CDR1 is SGHKS and CDR2 is YYEKEE (reference sequence). The V and J ends lost 4 bases and 9 bases, in that order; junction bases with no gene match: 13. The CDR3 DNA reads TGTGCCAGCAGCCCACAGGGGGCAGATCGAGGTCCCCAGTACTTC. Translated: CASSPQGADRGPQYF.

In this sample, this clonotype turned up a few times. The rearrangement joins TRBV20-1 to TRBJ2-2, with TRBD1 matching 8 bases. The CDR3 covers 13 residues. Germline CDR1 and CDR2: DFQATT and SNEGSKA (reference sequence). Losses at the gene ends were 2 bases for V and 7 bases for J; bases not matched to a gene: 3. CDR3 coding DNA: TGCAGTGCTAGACAGGGGGCAGGCGGGGAGCTGTTTTTT. Amino acids: CSARQGAGGELFF.

This clonotype was observed many times. The CDR3 loop reads CASKPLGQSSYEQYF. CDR3 in DNA: TGCGCCAGCAAACCATTGGGACAGAGCTCCTACGAGCAGTACTTC. The J gene is TRBJ2-7, the V gene TRBV5-1; TRBD1 matches at 7 bases. Germline assignment: CDR1 SGHRS and CDR2 YFSETQ. Trimming took 6 bases from V and 0 from J; bases not matched to a gene: 9. The CDR3 contains 15 residues.

The CDR3 loop reads CASSYDPGNSPLHF. The DNA for the CDR3 is TGTGCCAGCAGTTACGATCCGGGAAATTCACCCCTCCACTTT. The chain uses TRBV6-2 or TRBV6-3 and TRBJ1-6; no reliable D call. This CDR3 spans 14 amino acids. The germline V gene has CDR1 MNHEY and CDR2 SVGEGT. The V end lost 2 bases, the J end lost 7 bases, and 9 bases lay between the germline ends.

This clonotype was counted at least ten times. The chain combines TRBV11-2 with TRBJ2-6; 9 bases are shared with TRBD1. Germline V gene sequence: CDR1 SGHAT, CDR2 FQNNGV. The ends lost 3 bases at V and 1 base at J; junction bases unmatched: 7. This CDR3 is built from 18 residues. CDR3 DNA sequence: TGTGCCAGCAGCTTCCGGCCGGGACAGGGATCTGGGGCCAACGTCCTGACTTTC. Its translation: CASSFRPGQGSGANVLTF.

This chain links TRBV7-8 with TRBJ1-2; 9 bases are shared with TRBD1. In germline, CDR1 is SGHVS, CDR2 FQNEAQ. Losses at the gene ends were 1 base for V and 5 bases for J; bases not matched to a gene: 11. CDR3 length: 17 residues. The CDR3, as DNA: TGTGCCAGCAGCTTAGGGGGACAGGGACTCGGGACTTATGGCTACACCTTC. This encodes CASSLGGQGLGTYGYTF.

This clonotype occurred many times. This sequence joins TRBV20-1 and TRBJ1-1; no definite D call. Germline assignment: CDR1 DFQATT and CDR2 SNEGSKA (reference sequence). V lost 0 bases and J lost 11, with 16 bases in between. CDR3 length equals 13 residues. The CDR3 spells CSAREPTTSVAFF. The CDR3 bases are TGCAGTGCTAGAGAGCCTACCACATCGGTTGCTTTCTTT.

This chain links TRBV5-1 with TRBJ2-6; tentative D call: TRBD1 (5 bases). Germline V CDR1 and CDR2: SGHRS, YFSETQ. The CDR3 is made up of 16 amino acids. V lost 1 base and J 4 bases, leaving 12 bases between the germline ends. Written as DNA, the CDR3 is TGCGCCAGCAGCTTGCAGGGAACTACCGGGGCCAACGTCCTGACTTTC. It translates to CASSLQGTTGANVLTF.

This clonotype was seen a single time. The gene calls are TRBV20-1 and TRBJ2-5; D is possibly TRBD2 (5 bases). Trimming removed 0 bases at V and 5 bases at J, with 7 bases between. This CDR3 is built from 12 residues. Germline CDR1 and CDR2: DFQATT and SNEGSKA (reference sequence). The CDR3 region is CSARDEGETQYF. The CDR3 DNA reads TGCAGTGCTAGAGATGAGGGTGAGACCCAGTACTTC.

This clonotype was seen many times. The genes are TRBV12-3 or TRBV12-4 and TRBJ2-7; D tentatively fits TRBD1 or TRBD2 (5 bases each). The CDR3 totals 16 residues. V was clipped by 0 bases and J by 0 bases, with 12 bases between them. CDR3: CASSLALGDRSYEQYF. CDR3 coding DNA: TGTGCCAGCAGTTTAGCGCTAGGGGACCGCTCCTACGAGCAGTACTTC.

This clonotype was counted ten times or more. J is TRBJ2-7 and V is TRBV4-1, with TRBD2 identical over 8 bases. Germline-derived CDR1 and CDR2 are MGHRA and YSYEKL. The V and J ends lost 5 bases and 3 bases, in that order; junction bases with no gene match: 9. The CDR3 extends over 15 amino acids. The CDR3 is CASSASGRAYYEQYF. CDR3 nucleotide sequence: TGCGCCAGCAGCGCCAGCGGGAGAGCTTACTACGAGCAGTACTTC.

This clonotype appeared many times. V gene TRBV2 combines with J gene TRBJ1-5; D call uncertain. Germline V CDR1 and CDR2: SNHLY, FYNNEI. Trimming pared 3 bases from V and 1 base from J, leaving 10 bases between. This CDR3 comprises 15 residues. CDR3 loop: CASSDAPDSNQPQHF. CDR3 DNA sequence: TGTGCCAGCAGTGATGCCCCGGACAGCAATCAGCCCCAGCATTTT.

This chain connects TRBV3-1 to TRBJ1-1; TRBD1 aligns across 7 bases. The CDR3 is 15 amino acids. The J segment lost 4 bases and the V segment lost 4 bases, leaving 9 bases of the junction unmatched. Germline loops: CDR1 LGHDT, CDR2 YNNKEL (reference sequence). DNA of the CDR3: TGTGCCAGCAGCCCCAGGGGGGGCGCCGGCACTGAAGCTTTCTTT. This translates into CASSPRGGAGTEAFF.

This clonotype was recorded many times. The rearrangement uses TRBV19 and TRBJ1-1; D gene unclear. The germline V gene encodes CDR1 LNHDA and CDR2 SQIVND (reference sequence). Trimming cost V 4 bases and J 0 bases, with 12 bases left between them. This CDR3 spans 15 amino acids. The CDR3 loop reads CASSSLSGMNTEAFF. The CDR3 DNA reads as TGTGCCAGTAGTAGTTTGTCAGGCATGAACACTGAAGCTTTCTTT.

This clonotype was counted many times. This sequence joins TRBV27 and TRBJ2-7, with a weak D call TRBD2 (5 bases). Germline loops: CDR1 MNHEY, CDR2 SMNVEV (reference sequence). Deletions cut 3 bases from V and 6 bases from J, with 12 bases between. This CDR3 is built from 13 residues. CDR3 in amino acids: CASSLWEWSEQYF. DNA for the CDR3: TGTGCCAGCAGTTTGTGGGAGTGGAGCGAGCAGTACTTC.

There are many counts of this clonotype. V and J are TRBV2 and TRBJ2-2; 9 bases fit TRBD1. Germline V gene sequence: CDR1 SNHLY, CDR2 FYNNEI. The CDR3 length is 14 residues. Trimming removed 11 bases from V and 8 bases from J; junction bases left unmatched: 12. The CDR3 is CAGNRDRGSGELFF. The CDR3 DNA reads TGTGCCGGGAACCGAGACAGGGGGTCTGGGGAGCTGTTTTTT.

This clonotype was observed a single time. V gene TRBV28 combines with J gene TRBJ1-5; 8 positions agree with TRBD1. Germline trimming cut 6 bases from V and 0 bases from J; bases unmatched to any gene: 16. The CDR3 has 19 residues. Germline CDR1 reads MDHEN; CDR2 reads SYDVKM. The CDR3 nucleotides are TGTGCCAGCAGACGACGGCTTAGCCCGGGACAGGTTAGCAATCAGCCCCAGCATTTT. Its translation: CASRRRLSPGQVSNQPQHF.

This clonotype was seen many times. V is TRBV7-2 and J is TRBJ2-2, with 7 bases matching TRBD1. CDR1 SGHTA and CDR2 FQGNSA come from the germline V gene. The CDR3 is made up of 18 amino acids. With 0 bases clipped from V and 7 bases from J, the junction kept 14 bases outside the gene matches. The CDR3, as DNA: TGTGCCAGCAGCTTAGCCCGTGGTCCAACAGGGGTTAGCGGGGAGCTGTTTTTT. It is translated as CASSLARGPTGVSGELFF.

J is TRBJ2-2 and V is TRBV12-3 or TRBV12-4; D may correspond to TRBD1 or TRBD2 (5 bases each). The V and J ends lost 4 bases and 4 bases respectively, with 22 bases between them. This CDR3 has 18 residues. The CDR3 protein is CASSSPSGTDEGTGELFF. DNA of the CDR3: TGTGCCAGCAGTTCGCCTTCCGGGACCGACGAGGGCACCGGGGAGCTGTTTTTT.

The DNA for the CDR3 is TGTGCCTGGAGTGTAATCGTCGGACAGGGGCAAGAGACCCAGTACTTC. This encodes CAWSVIVGQGQETQYF. This chain links TRBV30 with TRBJ2-5; 9 nucleotides match TRBD1. After removal of 0 bases from V and 2 bases from J, the junction contained 7 bases not matched to a gene. This CDR3 comprises 16 residues. Germline values: CDR1 GTSNPN, CDR2 SVGIG (reference sequence).

V is TRBV7-8 and J is TRBJ1-2; 7 bases map to TRBD1. This CDR3 spans 16 amino acids. V gave up 1 base and J gave up 5 bases; unmatched junction bases: 10. Germline-derived CDR1 and CDR2 are SGHVS and FQNEAQ. In DNA, the CDR3 is TGTGCCAGCAGCTTAGTGAGGACAGGACATCTTTATGGCTACACCTTC. It is translated as CASSLVRTGHLYGYTF.

This clonotype was detected many times. The chain employs TRBV24-1 and TRBJ2-5, with unresolved D. V was trimmed by 1 base and J by 4 bases, leaving 9 bases between them. Germline V gene lookup returns CDR1 KGHDR and CDR2 SFDVKD. This CDR3 contains 14 residues. CDR3 loop: CATSDFPERETQYF. The DNA for the CDR3 is TGTGCCACCAGTGATTTCCCAGAGCGAGAGACCCAGTACTTC.

This clonotype showed up many times. V usage is TRBV24-1 and J usage is TRBJ2-7; D is perhaps TRBD1 or TRBD2 (5 bases each). The CDR3 length is 14 residues. The V end was cut by 4 bases, the J end by 6 bases, with 15 bases between. Per the germline V gene, CDR1 is KGHDR and CDR2 is SFDVKD. The CDR3 DNA reads TGTGCCACCAGTGACCCCGACGAGAGGGGCGAGCAGTACTTC. Its protein product is CATSDPDERGEQYF.

This clonotype was recorded at least ten times. Here the CDR3 DNA reads TGTGCCAGCAGAGTGGTGGGAGGGGCTGAAGCTTTCTTT. It translates to CASRVVGGAEAFF. The chain employs TRBV28 and TRBJ1-1; maybe TRBD1 (5 bases). The CDR3 sequence is 13 residues long. Trimming pared 6 bases from V and 6 bases from J, leaving 14 bases between. Germline CDR1 is MDHEN and CDR2 is SYDVKM.